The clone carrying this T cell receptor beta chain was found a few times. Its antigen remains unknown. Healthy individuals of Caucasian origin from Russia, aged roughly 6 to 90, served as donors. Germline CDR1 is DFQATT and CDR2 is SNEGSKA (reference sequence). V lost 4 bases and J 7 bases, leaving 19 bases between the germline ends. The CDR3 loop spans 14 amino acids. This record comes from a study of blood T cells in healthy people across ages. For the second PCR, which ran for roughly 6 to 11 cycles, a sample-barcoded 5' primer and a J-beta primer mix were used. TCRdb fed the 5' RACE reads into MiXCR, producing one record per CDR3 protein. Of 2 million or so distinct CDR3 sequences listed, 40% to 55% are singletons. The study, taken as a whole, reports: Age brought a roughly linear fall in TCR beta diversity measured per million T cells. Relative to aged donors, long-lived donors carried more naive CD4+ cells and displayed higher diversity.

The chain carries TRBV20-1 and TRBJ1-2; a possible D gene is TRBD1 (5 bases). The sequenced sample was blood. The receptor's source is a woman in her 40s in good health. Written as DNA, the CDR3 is TGCAGTGCTAAGCGCGGGGCAGGGTCTCTTGGCTACACCTTC. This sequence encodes CSAKRGAGSLGYTF.